This paragraph covers one T cell receptor (beta chain) sequence. Its antigen is not known. These data are taken from a study of shared clonotypes between healthy human individuals. The quantity of DNA used in unsorted PBMC replicate PCRs was 300 ng, corresponding to tens of thousands of T cell genomes. Original processing notes: ImmunoSEQ output held junction-only sequences without quality scores, so filtering differed. Some clones are missing from TCRdb's copy, which holds only in-frame ones; the method was immunoSEQ multiplex PCR. The V and J calls and clone size were taken over from that table, and D and trimming were inferred from the DNA. The data show some 500,000 clones, around 80% seen once. Around 90 million PBMCs served as the genomic DNA source for unsorted samples. The study, taken as a whole, reports: Researchers sampled only blood; tissue repertoires likely differ.

Material: PBMCs. The clonotype was recovered from a woman between 40 and 50 years old in good health. Some clones in this sample may be carry-over from other donors' samples.

CDR3 protein: CASSKTGEGEKLFF. As DNA, the CDR3 is TGTGCCAGCAGCAAAACAGGGGAGGGTGAAAAACTGTTTTTT. The chain employs TRBV7-2 and TRBJ1-4; TRBD1 matches 7 bases. This CDR3 contains 14 residues. Germline CDR1 SGHTA, CDR2 FQGNSA. With 5 bases clipped from V and 7 bases from J, the junction kept 7 bases outside the gene matches.